This is a list of T cell receptor beta chains from one sample in a study of cytomegalovirus exposure and HLA in healthy donors. Generated by immunoSEQ multiplex PCR, the TCRdb table keeps only in-frame clones and is missing some. The ten most abundant clones cover 6.5% to 7% of a sample with over 100,000 clones. The specimen sequenced was PBMCs. Receptor source: a man aged 40-49 years in good health and CMV-seropositive. Both conserved end residues are part of each CDR3. The order of the fields is V gene, J gene, D gene, CDR3 protein, CDR3 DNA. D genes are given only for firm matches.

v_call: TRBV9; j_call: TRBJ2-5; d_call: TRBD2; cdr3_aa: CASSSTGGETQYF; cdr3_nt: TGTGCCAGCAGTTCCACGGGGGGGGAGACCCAGTACTTC
v_call: TRBV10-2; j_call: TRBJ2-7; d_call: TRBD2; cdr3_aa: CASSNLAGGGEQYF; cdr3_nt: TGCGCCAGCAGTAATCTAGCGGGAGGGGGCGAGCAGTACTTC
v_call: TRBV9; j_call: TRBJ1-3; d_call: TRBD1; cdr3_aa: CASSATGGTGNTIYF; cdr3_nt: TGTGCCAGCAGCGCGACAGGGGGCACTGGAAACACCATATATTTT
v_call: TRBV7-2; j_call: TRBJ2-1; d_call: TRBD1; cdr3_aa: CASSPVPDRTEQFF; cdr3_nt: TGTGCCAGCAGCCCAGTCCCGGACAGGACTGAGCAGTTCTTC
v_call: TRBV9; j_call: TRBJ2-5; d_call: TRBD1; cdr3_aa: CASSPGTGGETQYF; cdr3_nt: TGTGCCAGCAGCCCCGGGACAGGGGGAGAGACCCAGTACTTC
v_call: TRBV28; j_call: TRBJ1-5; d_call: TRBD1; cdr3_aa: CASSLLGGGQPQHF; cdr3_nt: TGTGCCAGCAGTTTATTAGGGGGCGGGCAGCCCCAGCATTTT
v_call: TRBV27; j_call: TRBJ1-3; d_call: TRBD1; cdr3_aa: CASSSGQVTSGNTIYF; cdr3_nt: TGTGCCAGCAGTTCCGGACAGGTTACCTCTGGAAACACCATATATTTT
v_call: TRBV7-6; j_call: TRBJ2-5; d_call: TRBD1; cdr3_aa: CASSSQGMLGETQYF; cdr3_nt: TGTGCCAGCAGCTCACAGGGGATGCTGGGGGAGACCCAGTACTTC
v_call: TRBV4-1; j_call: TRBJ2-2; d_call: TRBD1; cdr3_aa: CASSQGRQGVVTGELFF; cdr3_nt: TGCGCCAGCAGCCAAGGGAGGCAGGGGGTGGTCACCGGGGAGCTGTTTTTT
v_call: TRBV27; j_call: TRBJ1-5; d_call: TRBD1; cdr3_aa: CASSHGTGRGNQPQHF; cdr3_nt: TGTGCCAGCAGTCATGGGACAGGCAGGGGCAATCAGCCCCAGCATTTT
v_call: TRBV10-1; j_call: TRBJ2-3; d_call: TRBD2; cdr3_aa: CASSFSGSTDTQYF; cdr3_nt: TGCGCCAGCAGTTTTAGCGGGAGCACAGATACGCAGTATTTT
v_call: TRBV5-1; j_call: TRBJ1-4; d_call: TRBD1; cdr3_aa: CASSLDGTVLEKLFF; cdr3_nt: TGCGCCAGCAGCTTGGACGGGACAGTACTTGAAAAACTGTTTTTT
v_call: TRBV29-1; j_call: TRBJ2-7; d_call: TRBD1; cdr3_aa: CSVSGTGSSYEQYF; cdr3_nt: TGCAGCGTTTCCGGGACAGGAAGCTCCTACGAGCAGTACTTC
v_call: TRBV5-4; j_call: TRBJ2-5; d_call: -; cdr3_aa: CASSLRREGETQYF; cdr3_nt: TGTGCCAGCAGCTTGAGGCGGGAAGGTGAGACCCAGTACTTC
v_call: TRBV6-4; j_call: TRBJ2-1; d_call: -; cdr3_aa: CASSEGGRAYNEQFF; cdr3_nt: TGTGCCAGCAGTGAAGGGGGGAGGGCCTACAATGAGCAGTTCTTC